This T cell receptor (beta chain) emerged from a study of cytomegalovirus exposure and HLA in healthy donors. Study-wide results and limits: Confirmation in vitro established that a few CMV-associated chains were specific for CMV antigens. Trimming of TCR beta V- and J-genes showed a link, identified in a later analysis, to a missense DCLRE1C variant.

With respect to this clone: Its target is not known.

With 1 base clipped from V and 8 bases from J, the junction kept 0 bases outside the gene matches. This CDR3 spans 14 amino acids. Germline lookup yields CDR1 LGHNA and CDR2 YNFKEQ. The PCR employed 60 Vbeta primers together with 13 Jbeta primers. Profiling relied on immunoSEQ multiplex PCR, and the TCRdb table lists in-frame clones only, not all of them. The sample contains approximately 59,000 clones, approximately 74% of which appear only once. V is TRBV4-2 and J is TRBJ1-6; 9 positions agree with TRBD1. The material sequenced was PBMCs. This receptor was obtained from a middle-aged man in good health and CMV-seropositive. The CDR3 loop is CASSQGTGDSPLHF. DNA for the CDR3: TGTGCCAGCAGCCAAGGGACAGGGGATTCACCCCTCCACTTT.